This passage covers 20 T cell receptor beta chains from one sample sequenced in a study of regulatory T cells in long-lasting Graves disease. Time point indicated: newly diagnosed GD, antithyroid drugs for less than 3 months. RNA from PBMCs was the source of the TCR library. TCR beta libraries were built with iRepertoire HTBI primers and Arm-PCR of CDR3 regions. From the multiplex PCR reads, TCRdb called clonotypes with MiXCR, one entry per CDR3 protein. Of about 420,000 distinct CDR3 sequences in the sample, about a sixth were seen once. These data are also associated with another study on T cells in Graves' hyperthyroidism and ophthalmopathy.

The sequencing used peripheral blood mononuclear cells (PBMCs), collected at new diagnosis, from a patient treated with antithyroid drugs. The receptors stem from a woman between 18 and 30 years old with Graves disease.

The rearrangement uses TRBV20-1 and TRBJ2-7; 11 bases line up with TRBD2. The CDR3 contains 13 residues. Trimming cost V 5 bases and J 2 bases; bases outside gene matches: 2. The germline CDR1 and CDR2 sequences are DFQATT and SNEGSKA (reference sequence). The CDR3 DNA reads as TGCAGTGCTTCTAGCGGGAGGACCTACGAGCAGTACTTC. Protein sequence: CSASSGRTYEQYF.

This clonotype was picked up a small number of times. The chain recombines TRBV12-3 or TRBV12-4 with TRBJ2-5, with D possibly being TRBD2 (6 bases). The germline V and J ends were trimmed by 2 bases and 5 bases, with 27 bases remaining between them. The CDR3 runs 19 residues. CDR3 in DNA: TGTGCCAGCAGTTTATCATCTGGTGTATTGGGGACTGGACCCGAGACCCAGTACTTC. Translation: CASSLSSGVLGTGPETQYF.

The chain joins TRBV19 to TRBJ1-2; possible D gene TRBD1, 5 bases. Deletions cut 10 bases from V and 7 bases from J, with 19 bases between. CDR3 length: 13 residues. Germline loops: CDR1 LNHDA, CDR2 SQIVND (reference sequence). CDR3 bases: TGTGCCACGGCCGGGGGAGGTGTCGGTGGCTACACCTTC. Its translation is CATAGGGVGGYTF.

This clonotype occurred once. This rearrangement joins TRBV19 to TRBJ1-1; TRBD1 might be the D (5 bases). The CDR3 is made up of 16 amino acids. Trimming pared 1 base from V and 0 bases from J, leaving 12 bases between. Germline CDR1 LNHDA, CDR2 SQIVND (reference sequence). CDR3 nucleotide sequence: TGTGCCAGTAGTATAGGGCAGGGCCGAATGAACACTGAAGCTTTCTTT. This translates into CASSIGQGRMNTEAFF.

The count of this clonotype is one. The V and J genes are TRBV28 and TRBJ2-5, with TRBD2 identical over 15 bases. The germline CDR1 and CDR2 sequences are MDHEN and SYDVKM. This CDR3 is 19 amino acids long. V shed 6 bases and J 2 bases; nucleotides not matched to a gene: 13. DNA of the CDR3: TGTGCCAGCAGGGGAGGATTGGGACTAGCGGGAGGTATTCAAGAGACCCAGTACTTC. Translation: CASRGGLGLAGGIQETQYF.

This clonotype was seen at least ten times. The V gene is TRBV28, the J gene TRBJ2-2, with a weak D call TRBD1 (5 bases). The CDR3 length is 15 residues. Trimming removed 1 base from V and 5 bases from J, with 11 bases in between. Germline loops: CDR1 MDHEN, CDR2 SYDVKM. CDR3 nucleotides: TGTGCCAGCAGTTTATTCGCAGGGTGGACCGGGGAGCTGTTTTTT. Translating it yields CASSLFAGWTGELFF. Full variable domain (outside the CDR3, taken from reference TRBV28 and TRBJ2-2): DVKVTQSSRYLVKRTGEKVFLECVQDMDHENMFWYRQDPGLGLRLIYFSYDVKMKEKGDIPEGYSVSREKKERFSLILESASTNQTSMYLCASSLFAGWTGELFFGEGSRLTVL.

The chain uses TRBV9 and TRBJ1-6; D gene ambiguous. The CDR3 loop spans 14 amino acids. Trimming removed 2 bases at V and 5 bases at J, with 8 bases between. Germline-derived CDR1 and CDR2 are SGDLS and YYNGEE. The CDR3 coding sequence is TGTGCCAGCAGCGTGAATTCTAATAATTCACCCCTCCACTTT. Translated, it gives CASSVNSNNSPLHF.

This clonotype was observed at least ten times. This sequence joins TRBV20-1 and TRBJ2-5; 12 bases map to TRBD2. Germline trimming cut 2 bases from V and 5 bases from J; bases unmatched to any gene: 15. Germline values: CDR1 DFQATT, CDR2 SNEGSKA (reference sequence). The CDR3 totals 18 residues. The CDR3 loop is CSARWPLLAGGPEETQYF. CDR3 in DNA: TGCAGTGCTAGATGGCCCCTGCTAGCGGGAGGGCCGGAGGAGACCCAGTACTTC.

The rearrangement uses TRBV19 and TRBJ2-3, with D unclear. CDR3 length equals 16 residues. The germline V gene encodes CDR1 LNHDA and CDR2 SQIVND (reference sequence). Trimming left V 7 bases short and J 1 base short, with 18 bases between. The CDR3 DNA follows: TGTGCCAGTAACTCTGGCACGGCGGTCGGCACAGATACGCAGTATTTT. It is translated as CASNSGTAVGTDTQYF.

This clonotype was observed a handful of times. V is TRBV6-1 and J is TRBJ2-1; D might be TRBD2 (5 bases). Trimming pared 4 bases from V and 6 bases from J, leaving 16 bases between. Per the germline V gene, CDR1 is MNHNS and CDR2 is SASEGT. The CDR3 consists of 15 residues. The CDR3: CASSVRKGRGNEQFF. DNA of the CDR3: TGTGCCAGCAGTGTCAGGAAAGGACGGGGCAATGAGCAGTTCTTC.

In this sample, this clonotype turned up many times. The gene calls are TRBV18 and TRBJ2-7; D gene uncertain. The CDR3 contains 11 residues. Trimming took off 4 bases at V and 7 bases at J, with 8 bases between the two ends. Germline CDR1 and CDR2: KGHSH and LQKENI. CDR3 nucleotide sequence: TGTGCCAGCTCACAGTCCGGAGAGCAGTACTTC. Residues: CASSQSGEQYF.

The table lists this clonotype with many counts. CDR3: CASSLRGSGTRKNYEQYF. For the CDR3, the DNA is TGTGCCAGCAGCTTAAGGGGCTCGGGGACCCGAAAAAATTACGAGCAGTACTTC. The J gene is TRBJ2-7, the V gene TRBV7-8; D may be TRBD1 or TRBD2 (5 bases each). CDR3 size: 18 residues. Germline CDR1 is SGHVS and CDR2 is FQNEAQ. V was shortened by 2 bases and J by 4 bases, with 24 bases between the two germline ends. The entire variable domain, with the rest obtained from reference TRBV7-8 and TRBJ2-7, is as follows: GAGVSQSPRYKVAKRGQDVALRCDPISGHVSLFWYQQALGQGPEFLTYFQNEAQLDKSGLPSDRFFAERPEGSVSTLKIQRTQQEDSAVYLCASSLRGSGTRKNYEQYFGPGTRLTVT.

This clonotype was found many times. This chain connects TRBV7-2 to TRBJ2-1, with D possibly being TRBD1 or TRBD2 (6 bases each). This CDR3 is 13 amino acids long. V lost 7 bases and J lost 8, with 15 bases in between. Germline CDR1 reads SGHTA; CDR2 reads FQGNSA. The CDR3 nucleotides read TGTGCCAGCATCGGAGGGGGGAGTGATGAGCAGTTCTTC. Translation: CASIGGGSDEQFF.

This clonotype was seen at least ten times. This chain joins TRBV6-1 and TRBJ1-3, with D uncertain. Germline V lookup: CDR1 MNHNS, CDR2 SASEGT. The CDR3 loop spans 14 amino acids. V was trimmed by 3 bases and J by 1 base, leaving 7 bases between them. The CDR3 loop is CASSERNSGNTIYF. The CDR3 DNA is TGTGCCAGCAGTGAGAGAAATTCTGGAAACACCATATATTTT.

The chain links TRBV5-1 to TRBJ2-7; TRBD1 matches 8 bases. After removal of 4 bases from V and 5 bases from J, the junction contained 5 bases not matched to a gene. Germline loops: CDR1 SGHRS, CDR2 YFSETQ. The CDR3 runs 13 residues. The CDR3: CASSNGQGDEQYF. For the CDR3, the DNA is TGCGCCAGCAGCAATGGACAGGGCGACGAGCAGTACTTC. Full variable domain (outside the CDR3, taken from reference TRBV5-1 and TRBJ2-7): KAGVTQTPRYLIKTRGQQVTLSCSPISGHRSVSWYQQTPGQGLQFLFEYFSETQRNKGNFPGRFSGRQFSNSRSEMNVSTLELGDSALYLCASSNGQGDEQYFGPGTRLTVT.

This clonotype was recorded many times. The chain employs TRBV29-1 and TRBJ2-5, with D maybe TRBD2 (6 bases). This CDR3 has 13 amino acids. V lost 0 bases and J 6 bases, leaving 11 bases between the germline ends. Germline V gene data show CDR1 as SQVTM and CDR2 as ANQGSEA. The CDR3 nucleotides read TGCAGCGTTGAAGATCGGGGCGGGAAGACCCAGTACTTC. Translating gives CSVEDRGGKTQYF.

V usage is TRBV10-3 and J usage is TRBJ2-7, with TRBD1 matching 7 bases. Germline assignment: CDR1 ENHRY and CDR2 SYGVKD. The CDR3 spans 14 residues. The J segment lost 0 bases and the V segment lost 6 bases, leaving 5 bases of the junction unmatched. CDR3 bases: TGTGCCATCAGGGGCACAGGGGTCTCCTACGAGCAGTACTTC. Translating it yields CAIRGTGVSYEQYF.

In its sample, this clonotype was seen many times. The chain combines TRBV11-3 with TRBJ1-1, with D hard to call. The CDR3 is 16 amino acids. Germline values: CDR1 SGHNT, CDR2 YENEEA. Trimming took off 4 bases at V and 4 bases at J, with 19 bases between the two ends. This CDR3 is CASSSPRAGKVTEAFF. As DNA, the CDR3 is TGTGCCAGCAGCTCTCCCCGGGCGGGTAAGGTCACTGAAGCTTTCTTT. Combining the CDR3 with reference TRBV11-3 and TRBJ1-1 gives the whole variable domain EAGVVQSPRYKIIEKKQPVAFWCNPISGHNTLYWYLQNLGQGPELLIRYENEEAVDDSQLPKDRFSAERLKGVDSTLKIQPAELGDSAVYLCASSSPRAGKVTEAFFGQGTRLTVV.

This clonotype was recorded many times. At one end, the junction sequence differs from germline, possibly due to a read error. V and J are TRBV7-2 and TRBJ2-1, with TRBD2 identical over 12 bases. Germline CDR1 is SGHTA and CDR2 is FQGNSA. The CDR3 is 16 amino acids. In DNA form, the CDR3 reads TGTGCCAGCAGCCTAGCGACTAGCGGGAGACAGAGTGAGCAGTTCTTC. Encoded protein: CASSLATSGRQSEQFF.

This clonotype was counted a few times. V gene TRBV27 combines with J gene TRBJ2-7; TRBD1 matches 7 bases. The J segment lost 5 bases and the V segment lost 4 bases, leaving 8 bases of the junction unmatched. There are 14 residues in the CDR3. Germline assignment: CDR1 MNHEY and CDR2 SMNVEV (reference sequence). CDR3 nucleotides: TGTGCCAGCAGTTCGGTACAGGGGACCCACGAGCAGTACTTC. Translated: CASSSVQGTHEQYF.